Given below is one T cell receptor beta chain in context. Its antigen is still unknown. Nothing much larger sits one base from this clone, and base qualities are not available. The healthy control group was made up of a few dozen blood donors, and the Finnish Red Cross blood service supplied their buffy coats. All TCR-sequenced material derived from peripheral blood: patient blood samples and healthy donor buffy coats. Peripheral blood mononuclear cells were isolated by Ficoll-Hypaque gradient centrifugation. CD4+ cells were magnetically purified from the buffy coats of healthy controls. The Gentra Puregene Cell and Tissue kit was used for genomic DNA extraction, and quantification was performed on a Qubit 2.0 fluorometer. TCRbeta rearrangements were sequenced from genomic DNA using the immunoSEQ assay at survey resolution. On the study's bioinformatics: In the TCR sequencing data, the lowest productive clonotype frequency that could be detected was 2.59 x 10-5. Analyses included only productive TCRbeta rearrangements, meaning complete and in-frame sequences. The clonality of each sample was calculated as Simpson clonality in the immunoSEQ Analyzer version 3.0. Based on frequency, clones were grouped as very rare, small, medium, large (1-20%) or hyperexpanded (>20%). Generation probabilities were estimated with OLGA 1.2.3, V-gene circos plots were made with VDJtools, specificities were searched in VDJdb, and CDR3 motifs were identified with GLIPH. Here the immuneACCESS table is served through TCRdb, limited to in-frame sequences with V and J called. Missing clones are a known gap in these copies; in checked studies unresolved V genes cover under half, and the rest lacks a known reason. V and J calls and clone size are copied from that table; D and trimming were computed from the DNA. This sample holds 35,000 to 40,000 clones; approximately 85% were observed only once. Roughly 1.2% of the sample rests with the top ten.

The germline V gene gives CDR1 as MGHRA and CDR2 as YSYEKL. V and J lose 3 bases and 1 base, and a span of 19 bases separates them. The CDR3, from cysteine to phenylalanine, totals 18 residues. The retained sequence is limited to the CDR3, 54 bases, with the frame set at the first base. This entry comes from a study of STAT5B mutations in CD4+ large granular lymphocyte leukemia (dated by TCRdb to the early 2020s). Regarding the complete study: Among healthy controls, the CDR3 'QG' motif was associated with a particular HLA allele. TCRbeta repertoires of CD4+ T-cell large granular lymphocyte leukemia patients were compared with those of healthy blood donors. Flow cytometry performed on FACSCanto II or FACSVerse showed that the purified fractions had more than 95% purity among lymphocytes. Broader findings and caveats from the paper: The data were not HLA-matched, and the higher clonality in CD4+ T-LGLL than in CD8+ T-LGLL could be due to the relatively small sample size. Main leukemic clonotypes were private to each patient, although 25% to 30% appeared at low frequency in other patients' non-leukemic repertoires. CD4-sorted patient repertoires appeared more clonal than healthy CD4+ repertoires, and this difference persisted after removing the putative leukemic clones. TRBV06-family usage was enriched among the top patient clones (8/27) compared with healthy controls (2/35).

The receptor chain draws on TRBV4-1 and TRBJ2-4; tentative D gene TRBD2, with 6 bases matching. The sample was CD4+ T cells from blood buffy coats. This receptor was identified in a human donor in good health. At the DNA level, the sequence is TGCGCCAGCAGCCACCACCGGGACTCCAATTGGGCCAAAAACATTCAGTACTTC. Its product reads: CASSHHRDSNWAKNIQYF.